Below, 23 T cell receptor beta chains from the same sample are listed, as sequenced in a study of blood T cell repertoires in COVID-19. Assay: immunoSEQ multiplex PCR; the TCRdb copy retains only in-frame clones and omits some. The sample records around 500,000 clones, around nine tenths being singletons. Material for sequencing was PBMCs or T cells enriched from blood (not recorded which). The receptors here all came from a woman aged 40 to 50 who had recovered from COVID-19.

This clone was counted once. This chain uses TRBV11-3 with TRBJ2-7, with TRBD2 matching over 7 bases. Germline V gene sequence: CDR1 SGHNT, CDR2 YENEEA. The CDR3 runs 15 residues. The ends lost 5 bases at V and 3 bases at J; junction bases unmatched: 10. The CDR3 is CASSPMAGAHYEQYF. CDR3 coding DNA: TGTGCCAGCAGCCCAATGGCGGGAGCACACTACGAGCAGTACTTC.

V gene TRBV11-2 combines with J gene TRBJ2-1; 11 bases are a match to TRBD2. The CDR3 consists of 14 residues. V was pared by 4 bases and J by 8 bases, with 4 bases of the junction left unmatched. The germline V gene encodes CDR1 SGHAT and CDR2 FQNNGV. The CDR3 DNA sequence: TGTGCCAGCAGCTCGGGACTAGCGGCCCATGAGCAGTTCTTC. It translates to CASSSGLAAHEQFF.

This chain joins TRBV4-2 and TRBJ2-7; D might be TRBD2 (6 bases). The V and J ends lost 0 bases and 0 bases respectively, with 9 bases between them. Germline loops: CDR1 LGHNA, CDR2 YNFKEQ. The CDR3 loop spans 15 amino acids. The CDR3 loop is CASSQDSGSSYEQYF. Here the CDR3 DNA reads TGTGCCAGCAGCCAAGATAGCGGATCCTCCTACGAGCAGTACTTC.

This clone has just one count. The rearrangement links TRBV27 to TRBJ2-4; 8 nucleotides match TRBD2. This CDR3 spans 18 amino acids. Trimming cost V 0 bases and J 0 bases; bases outside gene matches: 7. CDR1 is MNHEY, CDR2 SMNVEV, per germline (reference sequence). The CDR3 bases are TGTGCCAGCAGTTTATCTGCGGGAGGCCGCCTAGCCAAAAACATTCAGTACTTC. Protein: CASSLSAGGRLAKNIQYF.

The rearrangement links TRBV2 to TRBJ1-3; unclear D gene. The V end lost 1 base, the J end lost 0 bases, and 7 bases lay between the germline ends. Germline loops: CDR1 SNHLY, CDR2 FYNNEI. The CDR3 totals 15 residues. CDR3 bases: TGTGCCAGCAGTGAAGGGCTGAACTCTGGAAACACCATATATTTT. The encoded protein is CASSEGLNSGNTIYF.

This rearrangement joins TRBV7-9 to TRBJ2-5; D is unclear. The length of the CDR3 is 13 residues. Germline CDR1 SEHNR, CDR2 FQNEAQ (reference sequence). Trimming stripped 3 bases from V and 2 bases from J, with 7 bases between. The CDR3 spells CASSLRSQETQYF. The CDR3 nucleotides read TGTGCCAGCAGCTTGAGGTCGCAAGAGACCCAGTACTTC.

The chain joins TRBV19 to TRBJ2-1, with D perhaps matching TRBD2 (6 bases). V lost 1 base and J lost 2, with 9 bases in between. From germline, CDR1 is LNHDA and CDR2 SQIVND (reference sequence). CDR3 length: 15 amino acids. The CDR3 spells CASSIGLGTYNEQFF. CDR3 nucleotides: TGTGCCAGTAGTATAGGACTAGGCACCTACAATGAGCAGTTCTTC.

The chain uses TRBV19 and TRBJ1-5; D is perhaps TRBD1 (5 bases). Germline CDR1 reads LNHDA; CDR2 reads SQIVND (reference sequence). The V gene lost 4 bases and the J gene lost 9 bases, with 16 bases spanning the gap. CDR3 length equals 14 residues. CDR3 amino acids: CASSTDRRQGPQHF. CDR3 nucleotides: TGTGCCAGTAGTACCGACAGACGGCAAGGGCCCCAGCATTTT.

This clone was observed once. This sequence joins TRBV11-3 and TRBJ1-1; no firm D call. The CDR3 is made up of 13 amino acids. Trimming left V 0 bases short and J 3 bases short, with 5 bases between. Germline assignment: CDR1 SGHNT and CDR2 YENEEA. CDR3 nucleotide sequence: TGTGCCAGCAGCTTAGAGGAGCACACTGAAGCTTTCTTT. Translation gives CASSLEEHTEAFF.

The chain carries TRBV18 and TRBJ2-1; possible D gene TRBD1, 5 bases. The germline CDR1 and CDR2 sequences are KGHSH and LQKENI. Trimming took off 3 bases at V and 6 bases at J, with 15 bases between the two ends. This CDR3 has 15 residues. CDR3 bases: TGTGCCAGCTCACCGGCTCAGGGATTGGGCAATGAGCAGTTCTTC. It translates to CASSPAQGLGNEQFF.

The V and J genes are TRBV7-2 and TRBJ2-1; 8 positions match TRBD2. Germline-derived CDR1 and CDR2 are SGHTA and FQGNSA. This CDR3 is built from 17 residues. After removal of 3 bases from V and 7 bases from J, the junction contained 14 bases not matched to a gene. CDR3 in amino acids: CASSLGGALAGQNEQFF. In DNA form, the CDR3 reads TGTGCCAGCAGCTTGGGGGGAGCTCTAGCGGGCCAGAATGAGCAGTTCTTC. The full variable domain, rest sourced from reference TRBV7-2 and TRBJ2-1, is GAGVSQSPSNKVTEKGKDVELRCDPISGHTALYWYRQSLGQGLEFLIYFQGNSAPDKSGLPSDRFSAERTGGSVSTLTIQRTQQEDSAVYLCASSLGGALAGQNEQFFGPGTRLTVL.

As regards this clone: This sample includes further DNA sequences coding for the same CDR3. The V call is TRBV19, the J call TRBJ1-1, with unresolved D. The CDR3 is 13 amino acids. Germline CDR1 reads LNHDA; CDR2 reads SQIVND (reference sequence). V was cut by 4 bases and J by 1 base, with 7 bases left in between. The CDR3 is CASSKRENTEAFF. The DNA for the CDR3 is TGTGCCAGTAGTAAACGGGAGAACACTGAAGCTTTCTTT.

The chain is built from TRBV7-9 and TRBJ2-7; D is perhaps TRBD1 (6 bases). Germline assignment: CDR1 SEHNR and CDR2 FQNEAQ (reference sequence). The CDR3 extends over 15 amino acids. V shed 5 bases and J shed 3 bases, with 17 bases lying between them. CDR3 nucleotides: TGTGCCAGCAGCCCCCAGGGGAAGAATAACTACGAGCAGTACTTC. Translated, it gives CASSPQGKNNYEQYF. Full variable domain (rest looked up from reference TRBV7-9 and TRBJ2-7): DTGVSQNPRHKITKRGQNVTFRCDPISEHNRLYWYRQTLGQGPEFLTYFQNEAQLEKSRLLSDRFSAERPKGSFSTLEIQRTEQGDSAMYLCASSPQGKNNYEQYFGPGTRLTVT.

V gene TRBV6-6 combines with J gene TRBJ2-7; D is unresolved. CDR3 length: 12 residues. CDR1 is MNHNY, CDR2 SVGAGI, per germline (reference sequence). Trimming removed 2 bases at V and 13 bases at J, with 15 bases between. For the CDR3, the DNA is TGTGCCAGCAGTTACGGTCGTTCTGACAACTACTTC. Translating it yields CASSYGRSDNYF.

A remark on this clone: The junction does not match germline at one end; this may be a read error. CDR3 bases: TGTGCCAGCAGCTTAGCGGGGGCAGCTAATTATGGCTACACCTTC. The encoded protein is CASSLAGAANYGYTF. The genes are TRBV7-2 and TRBJ1-2, with a tentative D call TRBD1 (6 bases). This CDR3 comprises 15 residues. Germline values: CDR1 SGHTA, CDR2 FQGNSA.

V usage is TRBV19 and J usage is TRBJ1-6, with 7 bases identical to TRBD1. With 1 base clipped from V and 6 bases from J, the junction kept 6 bases outside the gene matches. CDR3 length equals 16 residues. Germline V CDR1 and CDR2: LNHDA, SQIVND (reference sequence). The CDR3 bases are TGTGCCAGTAGTATAGGGGGGACAGCCCTTAATTCACCCCTCCACTTT. Amino acid sequence: CASSIGGTALNSPLHF. The complete variable domain, with remaining parts taken from reference TRBV19 and TRBJ1-6, reads DGGITQSPKYLFRKEGQNVTLSCEQNLNHDAMYWYRQDPGQGLRLIYYSQIVNDFQKGDIAEGYSVSREKKESFPLTVTSAQKNPTAFYLCASSIGGTALNSPLHFGNGTRLTVT.

The gene calls are TRBV19 and TRBJ2-2; 8 nucleotides agree with TRBD2. Germline assignment: CDR1 LNHDA and CDR2 SQIVND (reference sequence). The V segment lost 2 bases and the J segment 6 bases; nucleotides outside the gene matches: 2. This CDR3 contains 14 residues. DNA for the CDR3: TGTGCCAGTAGTATAACGACTAGCGCCGGGGAGCTGTTTTTT. Translated: CASSITTSAGELFF.

This clone was observed a single time. This rearrangement joins TRBV18 to TRBJ1-1, with a possible D match to TRBD1 (6 bases). V lost 1 base and J lost 3, with 12 bases in between. There are 15 residues in the CDR3. Germline lookup yields CDR1 KGHSH and CDR2 LQKENI. The CDR3 sequence is CASSPRTGGYTEAFF. CDR3 DNA sequence: TGTGCCAGCTCACCACGTACGGGGGGCTACACTGAAGCTTTCTTT.

The gene calls are TRBV5-1 and TRBJ1-4, with 7 bases identical to TRBD1. Germline V gene data show CDR1 as SGHRS and CDR2 as YFSETQ. This CDR3 region has 16 residues. The J segment lost 3 bases and the V segment lost 4 bases, leaving 9 bases of the junction unmatched. In DNA form, the CDR3 reads TGCGCCAGCAGCCTACAGGGGCGAGTAGCTAATGAAAAACTGTTTTTT. This codes for CASSLQGRVANEKLFF. Full variable domain (remainder filled in from reference TRBV5-1 and TRBJ1-4): KAGVTQTPRYLIKTRGQQVTLSCSPISGHRSVSWYQQTPGQGLQFLFEYFSETQRNKGNFPGRFSGRQFSNSRSEMNVSTLELGDSALYLCASSLQGRVANEKLFFGSGTQLSVL.

This clone came up once. The V and J genes are TRBV12-3 or TRBV12-4 and TRBJ2-7, with D perhaps TRBD1 (6 bases). The CDR3 sequence is 13 residues long. V lost 2 bases and J lost 5, with 10 bases in between. The chain's CDR3 is CASSLIGTNEQYF. The DNA of the CDR3 is TGTGCCAGCAGTTTAATCGGGACAAACGAGCAGTACTTC.

The gene calls are TRBV29-1 and TRBJ2-7; the match to TRBD2 covers 9 bases. Germline assignment: CDR1 SQVTM and CDR2 ANQGSEA. The V and J ends lost 4 bases and 5 bases, in that order; junction bases with no gene match: 6. The CDR3 is made up of 13 amino acids. The CDR3 coding sequence is TGCAGCGTTGCGGGACTAGCTATCGACGAGCAGTACTTC. Translating it yields CSVAGLAIDEQYF.

This clone was seen a single time. Other DNA sequences within the sample encode an identical CDR3. The chain has TRBV6-2 or TRBV6-3 and TRBJ2-5; TRBD2 matches at 13 bases. Germline V lookup: CDR1 MNHEY, CDR2 SVGEGT. With V trimmed by 5 bases and J by 5 bases, 2 bases remained unmatched. The CDR3 has 14 amino acids. The CDR3: CASSPGLAGETQYF. The CDR3 DNA reads TGTGCCAGCAGTCCGGGACTAGCGGGGGAGACCCAGTACTTC.

This chain joins TRBV18 and TRBJ1-2; perhaps TRBD1 as D (6 bases). Looked up from germline, CDR1 is KGHSH and CDR2 is LQKENI. This CDR3 has 16 residues. The V end was cut by 1 base, the J end by 8 bases, with 20 bases between. CDR3 bases: TGTGCCAGCTCACCACAACCCGAGGGGGATTTTTTCGGCTACACCTTC. Protein product: CASSPQPEGDFFGYTF.